A single sample gave rise to the 20 T cell receptor beta chains below, sequenced in a study of T cell responses to AZD1222 COVID-19 vaccine. Measured with immunoSEQ multiplex PCR; TCRdb has only the in-frame clones, and not every one. Of some 60,000 clones listed, around nine tenths were seen once; the top ten hold 6% to 7.5%. The source was peripheral blood, collected 28 days after the second AZD1222 dose. All receptors come from an adult who received the AZD1222 COVID-19 vaccine.

This clone was seen a few times. The CDR3 nucleotides read TGTGCCAGCGTTTTGGGGGGGACTGCCCGACCCGGGGAGCTGTTTTTT. As protein: CASVLGGTARPGELFF. The chain combines TRBV7-9 with TRBJ2-2; 7 bases fit TRBD2. The CDR3 runs to 16 residues. CDR1 and CDR2 (germline): SEHNR, FQNEAQ (reference sequence). The V gene end was trimmed by 8 bases and the J gene end by 6 bases; junction bases not matched to a gene: 15.

This clone was observed once. The chain is built from TRBV6-6 and TRBJ1-5, with 7 nucleotides matching TRBD1. From germline, CDR1 is MNHNY and CDR2 SVGAGI (reference sequence). The length of the CDR3 is 15 residues. With 8 bases clipped from V and 7 bases from J, the junction kept 14 bases outside the gene matches. CDR3: CASGQTGLSFQPQHF. As DNA, the CDR3 is TGTGCCAGCGGGCAGACAGGGCTTAGCTTCCAGCCCCAGCATTTT.

This chain links TRBV6-5 with TRBJ2-7, with D perhaps matching TRBD1 or TRBD2 (5 bases each). V lost 7 bases and J lost 6, with 22 bases in between. Germline loops: CDR1 MNHEY, CDR2 SVGAGI. This CDR3 is 15 amino acids long. Here the CDR3 reads CASNNIPGPGAEQYF. The DNA for the CDR3 is TGTGCCAGCAATAATATACCGGGACCCGGGGCCGAGCAGTACTTC.

The chain links TRBV2 to TRBJ1-2; 11 bases agree with TRBD1. CDR1 and CDR2 (germline): SNHLY, FYNNEI. This CDR3 has 14 amino acids. The J segment lost 7 bases and the V segment lost 6 bases, leaving 7 bases of the junction unmatched. The CDR3 region is CASSQDRGRGGYTF. The CDR3 nucleotides read TGTGCCAGCAGCCAGGACAGGGGGCGGGGTGGCTACACCTTC. The complete variable domain, with remaining parts taken from reference TRBV2 and TRBJ1-2, reads EPEVTQTPSHQVTQMGQEVILRCVPISNHLYFYWYRQILGQKVEFLVSFYNNEISEKSEIFDDQFSVERPDGSNFTLKIRSTKLEDSAMYFCASSQDRGRGGYTFGSGTRLTVV.

V gene TRBV9 combines with J gene TRBJ1-5; no clear D gene. This CDR3 is built from 13 residues. The V end lost 0 bases, the J end lost 6 bases, and 7 bases lay between the germline ends. From germline, CDR1 is SGDLS and CDR2 YYNGEE. This CDR3 is CASSVDIGQPQHF. The CDR3 nucleotides read TGTGCCAGCAGCGTAGATATCGGTCAGCCCCAGCATTTT.

The CDR3 DNA sequence: TGTGCCAGCACCTCCCAGGGTCAGCCCCAGCATTTT. Protein: CASTSQGQPQHF. V and J are TRBV28 and TRBJ1-5; possibly TRBD1 for D (5 bases). This CDR3 is built from 12 residues. Per the germline V gene, CDR1 is MDHEN and CDR2 is SYDVKM. Trimming removed 7 bases from V and 6 bases from J, with 10 bases in between.

The chain links TRBV28 to TRBJ1-4, with D unresolved. Germline lookup yields CDR1 MDHEN and CDR2 SYDVKM. V dropped 3 bases and J dropped 7 bases, with 9 bases sitting between them. This CDR3 is 13 amino acids long. The CDR3 sequence is CASSLSTREKLFF. In DNA form, the CDR3 reads TGTGCCAGCAGTTTGTCCACCCGTGAAAAACTGTTTTTT.

This clone was recorded only once. The rearrangement uses TRBV7-8 and TRBJ2-1; D may be TRBD1 or TRBD2 (5 bases each). Germline CDR1 is SGHVS and CDR2 is FQNEAQ. V was cut by 6 bases and J by 0 bases, with 15 bases left in between. CDR3 length equals 16 residues. The CDR3 loop reads CASRPSIGASYNEQFF. The CDR3 region has the DNA TGTGCCAGCAGACCCAGCATCGGGGCCTCCTACAATGAGCAGTTCTTC. The full variable domain, rest sourced from reference TRBV7-8 and TRBJ2-1, is GAGVSQSPRYKVAKRGQDVALRCDPISGHVSLFWYQQALGQGPEFLTYFQNEAQLDKSGLPSDRFFAERPEGSVSTLKIQRTQQEDSAVYLCASRPSIGASYNEQFFGPGTRLTVL.

V is TRBV6-4 and J is TRBJ2-1, with 11 bases that match TRBD2. V trimming: 5 bases; J trimming: 4 bases; junction bases outside the gene matches: 1. Germline CDR1 and CDR2: MRHNA and SNTAGT. CDR3 size: 14 residues. The CDR3 DNA follows: TGTGCCAGCAGTCGGACTAGCGGGTACAATGAGCAGTTCTTC. Translated: CASSRTSGYNEQFF.

The sample holds a few counts of this clone. V usage is TRBV7-8 and J usage is TRBJ2-7; no definite D call. The CDR3 consists of 11 residues. Germline V gene data show CDR1 as SGHVS and CDR2 as FQNEAQ. V lost 2 bases to trimming and J lost 6 bases, with 5 bases between them. The CDR3 spells CASSLRLEQYF. The CDR3 DNA reads as TGTGCCAGCAGCTTACGCCTCGAGCAGTACTTC.

This clone was observed a few times. The chain is built from TRBV2 and TRBJ2-3; no definite D call. The V and J ends lost 8 bases and 0 bases respectively, with 12 bases between them. The CDR3 covers 14 residues. CDR1 SNHLY and CDR2 FYNNEI come from the germline V gene. The CDR3 DNA is TGTGCCAGCGAGAGTGTCGAGAGCACAGATACGCAGTATTTT. Residues: CASESVESTDTQYF.

The rearrangement joins TRBV13 to TRBJ2-2; D gene ambiguous. Germline V lookup: CDR1 PRHDT, CDR2 FYEKMQ (reference sequence). V shed 0 bases and J shed 6 bases, with 2 bases lying between them. The CDR3 covers 12 residues. DNA for the CDR3: TGTGCCAGCAGCTTAGGCCCCGGGGAGCTGTTTTTT. This translates into CASSLGPGELFF.

The chain combines TRBV6-5 with TRBJ1-1, with 7 bases that match TRBD1. The CDR3 has 14 amino acids. Germline CDR1 is MNHEY and CDR2 is SVGAGI. With 8 bases clipped from V and 6 bases from J, the junction kept 12 bases outside the gene matches. The CDR3 here is CASGLGTAVAEAFF. The CDR3 DNA sequence: TGTGCCAGCGGGCTAGGGACAGCGGTCGCTGAAGCTTTCTTT.

A few counts support this clone. The gene calls are TRBV11-2 and TRBJ1-5; possibly TRBD1 for D (5 bases). The CDR3 consists of 15 residues. Germline V gene sequence: CDR1 SGHAT, CDR2 FQNNGV. Trimming pared 5 bases from V and 4 bases from J, leaving 15 bases between. For the CDR3, the DNA is TGTGCCAGCAGCCGAACACAGGACGGAAATCAGCCCCAGCATTTT. Translating it yields CASSRTQDGNQPQHF.

V usage is TRBV6-1 and J usage is TRBJ2-5; 9 nucleotides line up with TRBD2. Germline V gene data show CDR1 as MNHNS and CDR2 as SASEGT. This CDR3 comprises 15 residues. Germline trimming cut 2 bases from V and 2 bases from J; bases unmatched to any gene: 3. For the CDR3, the DNA is TGTGCCAGCAGTGAACTAGCGGGAAGGCAAGAGACCCAGTACTTC. Protein product: CASSELAGRQETQYF.

The chain is built from TRBV7-6 and TRBJ2-3; D not certain. This CDR3 contains 14 residues. Germline lookup yields CDR1 SGHVS and CDR2 FNYEAQ. V was shortened by 5 bases and J by 0 bases, with 9 bases between the two germline ends. CDR3 nucleotides: TGTGCCAGCAGCCCGTTAACTAGCACAGATACGCAGTATTTT. This codes for CASSPLTSTDTQYF. Full variable domain (outside the CDR3, taken from reference TRBV7-6 and TRBJ2-3): GAGVSQSPRYKVTKRGQDVALRCDPISGHVSLYWYRQALGQGPEFLTYFNYEAQQDKSGLPNDRFSAERPEGSISTLTIQRTEQRDSAMYRCASSPLTSTDTQYFGPGTRLTVL.

This sequence joins TRBV2 and TRBJ1-2; D is possibly TRBD1 (5 bases). Looked up from germline, CDR1 is SNHLY and CDR2 is FYNNEI. Deletions cut 4 bases from V and 7 bases from J, with 13 bases between. This CDR3 spans 13 amino acids. CDR3 amino acids: CASSVDGAAGYTF. CDR3 nucleotide sequence: TGTGCCAGCAGTGTCGATGGGGCTGCTGGCTACACCTTC.

The chain is built from TRBV5-1 and TRBJ2-2; TRBD1 matches at 8 bases. V dropped 3 bases and J dropped 6; count of bases not matched to a gene: 7. The CDR3 sequence is 15 residues long. Germline CDR1 and CDR2: SGHRS and YFSETQ. CDR3 sequence: CASSSTTGVAGELFF. CDR3 coding DNA: TGCGCCAGCAGCTCCACGACAGGGGTGGCCGGGGAGCTGTTTTTT.

The V gene is TRBV2, the J gene TRBJ2-7; either TRBD1 or TRBD2 may supply D (5 bases each). Germline V gene lookup returns CDR1 SNHLY and CDR2 FYNNEI. V was cut by 6 bases and J by 3 bases, with 12 bases left in between. This CDR3 spans 13 amino acids. In DNA, the CDR3 is TGTGCCAGCAGAGGGACCTTTTACTACGAGCAGTACTTC. Its protein is CASRGTFYYEQYF.

The V call is TRBV2, the J call TRBJ1-2; no clear D. V was cut by 3 bases and J by 4 bases, with 6 bases left in between. The CDR3 extends over 12 amino acids. The germline CDR1 and CDR2 sequences are SNHLY and FYNNEI. CDR3 sequence reads: CASSEGAYGYTF. Here the CDR3 DNA reads TGTGCCAGCAGTGAGGGAGCCTATGGCTACACCTTC.